This TCR beta chain is drawn from a study of siplizumab effects on memory and regulatory T cells. CDR1 SGHRS and CDR2 YFSETQ come from the germline V gene. The V end lost 0 bases, the J end lost 4 bases, and 14 bases lay between the germline ends. CDR3 length: 16 residues. Clones were sequenced by immunoSEQ multiplex PCR, and TCRdb holds only the in-frame ones, with some missing. The sample shows 87,000 or so clones, 85% to 95% of them seen only once. J is TRBJ1-3 and V is TRBV5-1; D is unresolved. The sequenced material came from non-Treg CD4+ T cells sorted from blood. This receptor was taken from a human donor in good health. CDR3 coding DNA: TGCGCCAGCAGCTTGGGGGCCACCAACGGAGGAAACACCATATATTTT. Translation: CASSLGATNGGNTIYF.